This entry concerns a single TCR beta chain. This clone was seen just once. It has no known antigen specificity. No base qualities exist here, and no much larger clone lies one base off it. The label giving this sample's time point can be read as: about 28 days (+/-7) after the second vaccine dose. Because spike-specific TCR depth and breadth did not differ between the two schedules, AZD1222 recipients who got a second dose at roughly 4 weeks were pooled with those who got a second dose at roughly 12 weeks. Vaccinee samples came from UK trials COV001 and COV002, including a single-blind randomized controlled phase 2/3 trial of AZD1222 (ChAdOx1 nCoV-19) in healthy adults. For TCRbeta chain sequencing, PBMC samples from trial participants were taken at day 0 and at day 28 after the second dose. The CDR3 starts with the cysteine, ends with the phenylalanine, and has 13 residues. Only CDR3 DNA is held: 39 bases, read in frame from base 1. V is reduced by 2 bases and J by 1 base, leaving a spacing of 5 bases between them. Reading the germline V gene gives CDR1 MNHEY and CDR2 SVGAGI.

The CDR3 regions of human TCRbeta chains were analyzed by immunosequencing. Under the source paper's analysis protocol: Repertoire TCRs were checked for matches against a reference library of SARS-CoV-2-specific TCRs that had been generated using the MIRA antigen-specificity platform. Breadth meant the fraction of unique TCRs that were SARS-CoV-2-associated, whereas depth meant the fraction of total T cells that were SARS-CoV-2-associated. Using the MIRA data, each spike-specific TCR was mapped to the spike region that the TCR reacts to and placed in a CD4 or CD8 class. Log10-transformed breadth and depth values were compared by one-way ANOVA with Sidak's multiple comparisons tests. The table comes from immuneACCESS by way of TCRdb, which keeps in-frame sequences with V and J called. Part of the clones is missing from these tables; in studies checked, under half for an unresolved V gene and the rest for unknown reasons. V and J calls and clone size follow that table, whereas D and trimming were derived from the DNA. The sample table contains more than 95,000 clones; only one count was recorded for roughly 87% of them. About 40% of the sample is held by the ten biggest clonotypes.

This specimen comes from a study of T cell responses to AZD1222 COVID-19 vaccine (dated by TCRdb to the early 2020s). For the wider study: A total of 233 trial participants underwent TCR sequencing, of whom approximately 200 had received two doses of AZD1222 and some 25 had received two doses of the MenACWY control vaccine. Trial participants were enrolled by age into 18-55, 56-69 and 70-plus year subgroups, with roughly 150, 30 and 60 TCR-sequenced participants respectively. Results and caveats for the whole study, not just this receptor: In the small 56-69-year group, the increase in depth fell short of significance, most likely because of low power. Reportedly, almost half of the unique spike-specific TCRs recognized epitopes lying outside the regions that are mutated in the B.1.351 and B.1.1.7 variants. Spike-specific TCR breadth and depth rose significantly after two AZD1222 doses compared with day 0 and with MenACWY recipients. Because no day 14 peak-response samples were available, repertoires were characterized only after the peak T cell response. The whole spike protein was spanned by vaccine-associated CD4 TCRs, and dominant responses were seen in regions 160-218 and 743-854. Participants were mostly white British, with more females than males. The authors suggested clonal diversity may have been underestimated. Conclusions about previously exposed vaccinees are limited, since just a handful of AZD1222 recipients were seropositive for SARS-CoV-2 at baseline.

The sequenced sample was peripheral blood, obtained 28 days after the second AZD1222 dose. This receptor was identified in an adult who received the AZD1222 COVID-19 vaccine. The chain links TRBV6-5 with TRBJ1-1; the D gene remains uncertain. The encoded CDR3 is CASSYQENTEAFF. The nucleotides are TGTGCCAGCAGTTACCAGGAGAACACTGAAGCTTTCTTT.